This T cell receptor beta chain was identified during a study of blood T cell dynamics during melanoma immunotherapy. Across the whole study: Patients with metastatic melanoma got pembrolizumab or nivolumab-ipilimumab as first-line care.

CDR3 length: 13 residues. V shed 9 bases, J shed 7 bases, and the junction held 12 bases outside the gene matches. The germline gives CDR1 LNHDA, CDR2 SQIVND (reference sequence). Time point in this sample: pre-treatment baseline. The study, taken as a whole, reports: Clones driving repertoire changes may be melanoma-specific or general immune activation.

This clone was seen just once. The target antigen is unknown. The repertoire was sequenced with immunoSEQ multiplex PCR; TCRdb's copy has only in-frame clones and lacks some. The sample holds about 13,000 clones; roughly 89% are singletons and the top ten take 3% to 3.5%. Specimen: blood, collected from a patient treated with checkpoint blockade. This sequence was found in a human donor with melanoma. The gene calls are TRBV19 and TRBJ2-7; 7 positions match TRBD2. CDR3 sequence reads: CASRGDPGREQYF. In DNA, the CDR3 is TGTGCCAGCCGGGGGGACCCTGGACGGGAGCAGTACTTC.